This passage covers 21 T cell receptor beta chains from one sample sequenced in a study of CD8+CD57+ T cells in acquired aplastic anemia. Patients who underwent sequencing had shown CD8+CD57+ cell expansion by flow cytometry. It was genomic DNA that served as the template for profiling TCR beta VDJ and CDR3. TCRdb called the reads again in MiXCR, with one record for every CDR3 protein. The data hold 180,000 or so distinct CDR3 sequences, with less than 60% observed a single time. Input material: sorted CD4+, CD8+, or CD8+CD57+ T cells (not recorded which) from PBMCs. The receptors originated from a human donor with aplastic anemia.

This clonotype was recorded at least ten times. The genes are TRBV6-1 and TRBJ2-5; 14 bases line up with TRBD2. V was clipped by 9 bases and J by 8 bases; unmatched bases: 14. CDR1 is MNHNS and CDR2 is SASEGT in the germline V gene. This CDR3 is built from 16 residues. CDR3: CASLPRTSGRYETQYF. CDR3 bases: TGTGCCAGTCTACCGAGGACTAGCGGGAGGTATGAAACCCAGTACTTC.

A note on this clonotype: A much larger clone sits a single nucleotide away, making a read error possible. The J gene is TRBJ2-1, the V gene TRBV11-2, with D perhaps TRBD2 (5 bases). The CDR3 loop spans 16 amino acids. V shed 2 bases and J shed 3 bases, with 14 bases lying between them. Germline V lookup: CDR1 SGHAT, CDR2 FQNNGV. This CDR3 is CASSLSSAGDYNEQFF. DNA for the CDR3: TGTGCCAGCAGCTTAAGTTCAGCCGGGGACTACAATGAGCAGTTCTTC.

In its sample, this clonotype was seen many times. V usage is TRBV20-1 and J usage is TRBJ2-7; 7 bases line up with TRBD1. This CDR3 spans 14 amino acids. Germline V gives CDR1 DFQATT, CDR2 SNEGSKA (reference sequence). The J segment lost 6 bases and the V segment lost 3 bases, leaving 11 bases of the junction unmatched. DNA for the CDR3: TGCAGTGCTAGCCCCCGGACAGGCTCTGGCGAGCAGTACTTC. Translating gives CSASPRTGSGEQYF.

There are many counts of this clonotype. The chain is built from TRBV19 and TRBJ2-7; D unresolved. Germline-derived CDR1 and CDR2 are LNHDA and SQIVND (reference sequence). The CDR3 is made up of 13 amino acids. Trimming removed 1 base at V and 3 bases at J, with 7 bases between. The CDR3 DNA reads as TGTGCCAGTAGTATAGTTCCAGGCTACGAGCAGTACTTC. Translation: CASSIVPGYEQYF. The entire variable domain, with the rest obtained from reference TRBV19 and TRBJ2-7, is as follows: DGGITQSPKYLFRKEGQNVTLSCEQNLNHDAMYWYRQDPGQGLRLIYYSQIVNDFQKGDIAEGYSVSREKKESFPLTVTSAQKNPTAFYLCASSIVPGYEQYFGPGTRLTVT.

V and J are TRBV29-1 and TRBJ2-6, with unresolved D. The CDR3 is 14 residues long. V gave up 1 base and J gave up 0 bases, with 4 bases separating them. The germline CDR1 and CDR2 sequences are SQVTM and ANQGSEA. The CDR3 DNA reads as TGCAGCGTTGAAGGCAGCTCTGGGGCCAACGTCCTGACTTTC. This encodes CSVEGSSGANVLTF.

This sequence joins TRBV6-1 and TRBJ1-2, with TRBD1 matching over 7 bases. The germline V gene has CDR1 MNHNS and CDR2 SASEGT. Unmatched junction bases numbered 13, after V lost 6 bases and J lost 6 bases. This CDR3 region has 15 residues. The CDR3 protein is CASSRQGGSMDGYTF. The CDR3 DNA is TGTGCCAGCAGCCGACAGGGAGGGAGTATGGATGGCTACACCTTC.

This clonotype was observed at least ten times. The rearrangement joins TRBV13 to TRBJ1-1, with a tentative D call TRBD1 (5 bases). Trimming pared 2 bases from V and 9 bases from J, leaving 10 bases between. The length of the CDR3 is 12 residues. Germline V gene sequence: CDR1 PRHDT, CDR2 FYEKMQ (reference sequence). CDR3 nucleotide sequence: TGTGCCAGCAGCTTACGGGGGTCGAAAGCTTTCTTT. Translating it yields CASSLRGSKAFF.

This clonotype was seen many times. The V call is TRBV20-1, the J call TRBJ1-1; D ambiguous. V dropped 6 bases and J dropped 0 bases, with 11 bases sitting between them. CDR3 length equals 13 residues. The germline gives CDR1 DFQATT, CDR2 SNEGSKA (reference sequence). CDR3 residues: CSALWRVNTEAFF. In DNA, the CDR3 is TGCAGTGCACTCTGGAGGGTGAACACTGAAGCTTTCTTT.

This clonotype was seen repeatedly, ten times or more. This chain uses TRBV5-1 with TRBJ1-4; D perhaps matches TRBD1 (6 bases). Deletions cut 0 bases from V and 5 bases from J, with 8 bases between. Germline values: CDR1 SGHRS, CDR2 YFSETQ. The CDR3 is 14 residues long. This CDR3 reads CASSLARGNEKLFF. The CDR3 bases are TGCGCCAGCAGCTTGGCCAGGGGAAATGAAAAACTGTTTTTT.

The chain combines TRBV5-6 with TRBJ2-5, with D perhaps matching TRBD2 (5 bases). The assigned J gene may be wrong: the sequence end matches TRBJ2-7 better. Germline V gene lookup returns CDR1 SGHDT and CDR2 YYEEEE. The CDR3 loop spans 13 amino acids. CDR3 nucleotides: TGTGCCAGCAGCTTAAGGACTCCCTACGAGCAGTACTTC. This codes for CASSLRTPYEQYF.

This clonotype was picked up one time. CDR3 region: CASSEWDRAGTEAFF. CDR3 nucleotide sequence: TGCGCCAGCAGTGAGTGGGACAGGGCGGGCACTGAAGCTTTCTTT. The chain couples TRBV10-2 to TRBJ1-1, with TRBD1 matching over 9 bases. The CDR3 is 15 residues long. The germline CDR1 and CDR2 sequences are WSHSY and SAAADI. With 1 base clipped from V and 4 bases from J, the junction kept 4 bases outside the gene matches.

This clonotype was recorded at least ten times. This rearrangement joins TRBV4-1 to TRBJ1-2, with D unclear. The CDR3 consists of 14 residues. Germline V gives CDR1 MGHRA, CDR2 YSYEKL. Trimming removed 2 bases at V and 2 bases at J, with 9 bases between. The CDR3 sequence is CASSQQVQNYGYTF. CDR3 nucleotide sequence: TGCGCCAGCAGCCAACAGGTACAGAACTATGGCTACACCTTC.

The J gene is TRBJ1-2, the V gene TRBV5-4; D perhaps matches TRBD1 (6 bases). Deletions cut 2 bases from V and 3 bases from J, with 23 bases between. This CDR3 is built from 18 residues. CDR1 is SGHNT and CDR2 is YYREEE in the germline V gene (reference sequence). The DNA of the CDR3 is TGTGCCAGCAGCTTACCCTCAAGACAGGCGAGCCTCCACTATGGCTACACCTTC. As protein: CASSLPSRQASLHYGYTF.

This clonotype has only one observation. This rearrangement joins TRBV6-2 or TRBV6-3 to TRBJ2-1, with D perhaps TRBD2 (6 bases). Germline loops: CDR1 MNHEY, CDR2 SVGEGT. CDR3 size: 20 residues. The V gene lost 2 bases and the J gene lost 3 bases, with 26 bases spanning the gap. The CDR3 sequence: CASSYGWTTPQTENYNEQFF. The CDR3 DNA reads as TGTGCCAGCAGTTACGGGTGGACTACCCCCCAAACAGAGAACTACAATGAGCAGTTCTTC.

This clonotype was recorded a few times. The V gene is TRBV15, the J gene TRBJ2-2; perhaps TRBD1 as D (6 bases). Trimming left V 2 bases short and J 5 bases short, with 12 bases between. CDR3 length equals 15 residues. CDR1 LNHNV and CDR2 YYDKDF come from the germline V gene (reference sequence). The CDR3 protein is CATSRITGRTGELFF. As DNA, the CDR3 is TGTGCCACCAGCAGAATAACAGGGAGAACCGGGGAGCTGTTTTTT.

The chain employs TRBV19 and TRBJ2-1; 13 bases are a match to TRBD2. Germline values: CDR1 LNHDA, CDR2 SQIVND (reference sequence). The junction had 5 bases not matched to a gene; V was cut back by 5 bases and J by 4 bases. The CDR3 contains 16 residues. CDR3 nucleotides: TGTGCCAGTAGTGCCCAACTAGCGGGGGGGTACAATGAGCAGTTCTTC. The encoded protein is CASSAQLAGGYNEQFF.

This clonotype was observed at least ten times. The chain links TRBV20-1 to TRBJ1-5; perhaps TRBD1 as D (5 bases). There are 12 residues in the CDR3. Trimming removed 4 bases from V and 4 bases from J, with 8 bases in between. CDR1 is DFQATT, CDR2 SNEGSKA, per germline (reference sequence). CDR3 in amino acids: CSATGKNQPQHF. CDR3 DNA: TGCAGTGCTACAGGGAAGAATCAGCCCCAGCATTTT.

This clonotype showed up just once. The rearrangement links TRBV7-9 to TRBJ2-2; unclear D gene. Trimming shortened V by 6 bases and J by 5 bases, and 10 bases separated the two germline ends. This CDR3 has 13 amino acids. Germline CDR1 reads SEHNR; CDR2 reads FQNEAQ (reference sequence). CDR3 nucleotides: TGTGCCAGCAGACCGAACCGGACCGGGGAGCTGTTTTTT. Protein: CASRPNRTGELFF.

The chain recombines TRBV29-1 with TRBJ2-5; 8 bases line up with TRBD1. This CDR3 has 15 amino acids. Germline CDR1 SQVTM, CDR2 ANQGSEA. V shed 1 base, J shed 2 bases, and the junction held 6 bases outside the gene matches. This CDR3 reads CSVEVSGGRQETQYF. Written as DNA, the CDR3 is TGCAGCGTTGAAGTGTCAGGGGGCCGACAAGAGACCCAGTACTTC.

In its sample, this clonotype was seen a few times. The chain recombines TRBV7-2 with TRBJ2-1, with unresolved D. Deletions cut 5 bases from V and 7 bases from J, with 6 bases between. CDR3 length: 11 residues. Germline lookup yields CDR1 SGHTA and CDR2 FQGNSA. The chain's CDR3 is CASSRGNEQFF. CDR3 sequence (DNA): TGTGCCAGCAGCCGTGGGAATGAGCAGTTCTTC.

The chain links TRBV4-1 to TRBJ1-2; D perhaps matches TRBD1 (5 bases). CDR1 and CDR2 (germline): MGHRA, YSYEKL. The CDR3 has 14 residues. V dropped 0 bases and J dropped 3 bases, with 8 bases sitting between them. This CDR3 reads CASSQDTTDYGYTF. For the CDR3, the DNA is TGCGCCAGCAGCCAAGATACGACAGACTATGGCTACACCTTC.